This entry concerns a single TCR beta chain. Trimming removed 5 bases from V and 0 bases from J, with 8 bases in between. The length of the CDR3 is 14 residues. Germline values: CDR1 MNHEY, CDR2 SVGAGI. The sample comes from a study of blood T cell repertoires in COVID-19. The protocol was immunoSEQ multiplex PCR, while the TCRdb copy is restricted to in-frame clones and leaves out a portion. The sample has approximately 200,000 clones, around 86% seen once. This sequence was found in a woman younger than 45 with active or convalescent COVID-19. This chain joins TRBV6-5 and TRBJ2-1, with D perhaps matching TRBD1 (6 bases). The specimen sequenced was peripheral blood. DNA of the CDR3: TGTGCCAGCAGTCCGGACAGCTCCTACAATGAGCAGTTCTTC. Residues: CASSPDSSYNEQFF.